The clone carrying this T cell receptor (beta chain) was seen a few times. The data derive from a study of blood T cell repertoires in COVID-19. The V end lost 5 bases, the J end lost 7 bases, and 14 bases lay between the germline ends. Germline V gene data show CDR1 as SNHLY and CDR2 as FYNNEI. The CDR3 totals 13 residues. Clones were sequenced by immunoSEQ multiplex PCR, and TCRdb holds only the in-frame ones, with some missing. The sample lists some 150,000 clones, 75% to 90% seen once, with roughly 2.5% in the top ten. The sample was peripheral blood. This TCR derives from a man over 45 with active COVID-19. This chain joins TRBV2 and TRBJ1-2; possibly TRBD1 for D (6 bases). The CDR3 protein is CASSKQGRGGYTF. In DNA, the CDR3 is TGTGCCAGCAGTAAACAGGGAAGGGGTGGCTACACCTTC.